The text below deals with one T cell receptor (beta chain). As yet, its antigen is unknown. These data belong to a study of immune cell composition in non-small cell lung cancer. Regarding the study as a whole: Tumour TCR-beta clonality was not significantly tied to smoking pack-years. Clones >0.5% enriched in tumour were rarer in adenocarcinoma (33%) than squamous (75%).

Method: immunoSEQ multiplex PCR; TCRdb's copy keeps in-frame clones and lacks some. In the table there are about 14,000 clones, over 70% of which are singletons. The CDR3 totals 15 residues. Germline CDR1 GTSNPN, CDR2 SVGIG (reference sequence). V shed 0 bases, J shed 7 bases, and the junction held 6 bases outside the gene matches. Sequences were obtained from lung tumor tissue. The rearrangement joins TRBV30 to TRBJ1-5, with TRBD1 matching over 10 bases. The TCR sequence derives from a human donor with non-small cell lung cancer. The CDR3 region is CAWSVKDRGVQPQHF. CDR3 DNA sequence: TGTGCCTGGAGTGTGAAGGACAGGGGGGTCCAGCCCCAGCATTTT.